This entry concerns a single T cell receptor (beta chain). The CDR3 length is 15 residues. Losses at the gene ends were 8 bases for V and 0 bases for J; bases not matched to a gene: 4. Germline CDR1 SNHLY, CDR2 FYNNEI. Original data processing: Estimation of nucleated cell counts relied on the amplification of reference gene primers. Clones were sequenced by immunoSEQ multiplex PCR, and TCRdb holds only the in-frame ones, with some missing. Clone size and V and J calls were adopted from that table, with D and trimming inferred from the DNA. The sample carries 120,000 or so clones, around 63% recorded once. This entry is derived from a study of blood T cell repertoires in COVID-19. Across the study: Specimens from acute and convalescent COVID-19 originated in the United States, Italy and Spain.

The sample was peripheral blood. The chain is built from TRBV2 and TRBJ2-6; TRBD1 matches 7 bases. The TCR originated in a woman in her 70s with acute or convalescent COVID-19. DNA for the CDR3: TGTGCCAGCCAACAGGGGCTCTCTGGGGCCAACGTCCTGACTTTC. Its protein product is CASQQGLSGANVLTF.